This TCR beta chain was retrieved from a study of a mutant IDH1 vaccine in newly diagnosed glioma. Concerning this clone itself: Its antigen is undetermined.

TCRdb keeps only in-frame clones here, not all; method: immunoSEQ multiplex PCR. The sample shows about 130,000 clones, over 75% of them seen only once. The time point denotes: week 11, during vaccination. Each dose of the vaccine consisted of 300 ug of mutant IDH1 20-mer peptide, with topical imiquimod. Each of the donors came in with new WHO grade 3 or 4 astrocytomas that were IDH1-mutant and ATRX-lost. The study, taken as a whole, reports: Less than 95% of patients showed vaccine-induced immune responses across multiple MHC alleles. Changes in the top peripheral T cell clonotypes seemingly had no bearing on pseudoprogression.

The receptor's source is a man between 40 and 49 years old with glioma. Sequencing used PBMCs, obtained from a glioma patient whose treatment included an IDH1 peptide vaccine.

CDR3 DNA sequence: TGTGCCAGCAGCCAAGCGGCCGGGAGGGGGTCCTACAATGAGCAGTTCTTC. Translation: CASSQAAGRGSYNEQFF. The chain has TRBV4-2 and TRBJ2-1; 8 nucleotides align to TRBD2. This CDR3 contains 17 residues. The V gene end was trimmed by 1 base and the J gene end by 1 base; junction bases not matched to a gene: 6. CDR1 LGHNA and CDR2 YNFKEQ come from the germline V gene.